This T cell receptor beta chain was identified in a study of prognosis after radiotherapy for stage I lung cancer. Overall study: Stage I non-small cell lung cancer patients, who were enrolled in Nanjing, China, joined the cohort between April 2018 and early 2019. Radiotherapy: SBRT, 3 to 5 fractions, biologically effective dose at least 100 Gy. Study-level findings and limits: Patients who went on to get distant metastases had lower Shannon entropy after stereotactic body radiation therapy.

Starting from genomic DNA, TCR beta CDR3 was amplified through two-round multiplex PCR. Primers specific to each TRBV and TRBJ gene drove first-round PCR. TCRdb analysed the multiplex PCR reads with MiXCR anew, one entry per CDR3 protein. Seen here are around 30,000 distinct CDR3 sequences, 32% observed once, and the top ten hold less than 30%. On CT and PET/CT, all patients were node-negative, and none had prior chemotherapy, radiotherapy or other malignancies. In regard to this clonotype: The target antigen is unknown. A much larger clone is a single base away; this may be a read error.

In germline, CDR1 is DFQATT, CDR2 SNEGSKA (reference sequence). The CDR3 covers 14 residues. The V and J ends lost 4 bases and 9 bases, in that order; junction bases with no gene match: 8. Here the sequenced sample was PBMCs, taken before or after stereotactic body radiation therapy (not recorded which). The receptor was isolated from a donor over 45 with non-small cell lung cancer. The genes are TRBV20-1 and TRBJ2-5, with 13 bases aligning to TRBD2. CDR3 amino acids: CSATLAGGIEAQYF. In nucleotides, the CDR3 is TGCAGTGCTACACTAGCGGGGGGGATCGAGGCCCAGTACTTC.